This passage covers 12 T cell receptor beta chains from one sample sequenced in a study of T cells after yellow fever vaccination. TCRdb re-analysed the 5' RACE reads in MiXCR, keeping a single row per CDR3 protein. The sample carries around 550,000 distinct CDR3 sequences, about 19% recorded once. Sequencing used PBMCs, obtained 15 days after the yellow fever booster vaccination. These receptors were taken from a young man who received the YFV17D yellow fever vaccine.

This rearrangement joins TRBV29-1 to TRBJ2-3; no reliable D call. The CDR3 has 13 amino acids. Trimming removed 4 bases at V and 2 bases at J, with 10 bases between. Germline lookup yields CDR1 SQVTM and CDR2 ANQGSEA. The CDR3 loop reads CSVGVPPTDTQYF. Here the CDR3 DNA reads TGCAGCGTTGGCGTACCTCCCACAGATACGCAGTATTTT.

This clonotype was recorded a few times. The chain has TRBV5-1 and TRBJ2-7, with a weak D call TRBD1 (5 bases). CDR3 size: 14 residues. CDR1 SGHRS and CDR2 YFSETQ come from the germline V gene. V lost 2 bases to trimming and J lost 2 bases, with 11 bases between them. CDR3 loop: CASSFRLDTYEQYF. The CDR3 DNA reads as TGCGCCAGCAGCTTCCGTTTGGACACCTACGAGCAGTACTTC.

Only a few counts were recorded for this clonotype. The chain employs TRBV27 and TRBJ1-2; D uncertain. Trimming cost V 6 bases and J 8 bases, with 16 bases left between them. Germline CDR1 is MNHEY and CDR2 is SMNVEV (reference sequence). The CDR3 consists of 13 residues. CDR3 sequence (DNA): TGTGCCAGCAGCATTACCTCTGGCAGAGGCTACACCTTC. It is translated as CASSITSGRGYTF.

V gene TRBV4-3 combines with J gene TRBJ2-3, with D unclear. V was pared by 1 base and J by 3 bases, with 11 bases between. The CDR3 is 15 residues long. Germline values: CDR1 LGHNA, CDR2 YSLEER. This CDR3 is CASSQGYPGTDTQYF. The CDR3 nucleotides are TGCGCCAGCAGCCAAGGGTATCCAGGAACAGATACGCAGTATTTT.

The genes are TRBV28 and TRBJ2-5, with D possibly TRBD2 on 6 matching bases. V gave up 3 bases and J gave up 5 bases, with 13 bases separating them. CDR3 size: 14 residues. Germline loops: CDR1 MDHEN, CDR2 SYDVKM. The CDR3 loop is CASSFRREVETQYF. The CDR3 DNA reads TGTGCCAGCAGTTTCAGGCGGGAAGTGGAGACCCAGTACTTC.

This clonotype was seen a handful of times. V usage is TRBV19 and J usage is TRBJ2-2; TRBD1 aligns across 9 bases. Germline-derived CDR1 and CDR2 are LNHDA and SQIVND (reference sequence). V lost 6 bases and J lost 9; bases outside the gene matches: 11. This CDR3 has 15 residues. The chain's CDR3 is CASRNTGTGNRELFF. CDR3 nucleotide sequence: TGTGCCAGTAGAAATACCGGGACAGGGAATAGGGAGCTGTTTTTT. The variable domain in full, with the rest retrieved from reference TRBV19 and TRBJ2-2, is DGGITQSPKYLFRKEGQNVTLSCEQNLNHDAMYWYRQDPGQGLRLIYYSQIVNDFQKGDIAEGYSVSREKKESFPLTVTSAQKNPTAFYLCASRNTGTGNRELFFGEGSRLTVL.

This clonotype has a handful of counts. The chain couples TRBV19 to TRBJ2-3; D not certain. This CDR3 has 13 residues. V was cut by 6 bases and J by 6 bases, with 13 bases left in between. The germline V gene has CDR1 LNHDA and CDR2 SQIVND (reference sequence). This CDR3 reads CASRAQVADTQYF. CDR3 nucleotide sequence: TGTGCCAGTAGGGCCCAAGTTGCGGATACGCAGTATTTT.

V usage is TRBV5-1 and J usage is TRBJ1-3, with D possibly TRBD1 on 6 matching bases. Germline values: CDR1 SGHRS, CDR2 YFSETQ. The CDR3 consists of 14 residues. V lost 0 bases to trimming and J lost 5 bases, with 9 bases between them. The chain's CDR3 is CASSLETGRNTIYF. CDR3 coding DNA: TGCGCCAGCAGCTTGGAAACAGGGAGAAACACCATATATTTT.

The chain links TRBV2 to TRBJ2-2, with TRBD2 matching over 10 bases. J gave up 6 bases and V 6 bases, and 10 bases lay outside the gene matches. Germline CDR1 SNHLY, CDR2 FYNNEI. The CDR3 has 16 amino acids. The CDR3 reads CASRKTSGFTPGELFF. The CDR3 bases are TGTGCCAGCAGGAAGACTAGCGGGTTTACCCCCGGGGAGCTGTTTTTT.

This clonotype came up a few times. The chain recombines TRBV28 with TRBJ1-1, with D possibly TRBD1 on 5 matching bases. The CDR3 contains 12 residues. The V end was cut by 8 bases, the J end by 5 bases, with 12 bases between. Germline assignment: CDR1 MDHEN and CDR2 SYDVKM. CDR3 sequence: CASHVGGTEAFF. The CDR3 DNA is TGTGCCAGCCATGTCGGGGGAACTGAAGCTTTCTTT.

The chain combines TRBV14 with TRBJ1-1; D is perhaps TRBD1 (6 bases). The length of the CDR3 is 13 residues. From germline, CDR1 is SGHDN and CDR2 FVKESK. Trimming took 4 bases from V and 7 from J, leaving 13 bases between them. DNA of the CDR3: TGTGCCAGCAGCCGCCCGACAGGCCGTGAAGCTTTCTTT. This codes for CASSRPTGREAFF.

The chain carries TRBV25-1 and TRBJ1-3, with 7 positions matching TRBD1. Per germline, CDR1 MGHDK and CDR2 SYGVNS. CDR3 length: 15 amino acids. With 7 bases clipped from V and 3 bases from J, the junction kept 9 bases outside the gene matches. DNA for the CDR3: TGTGCCAGCACCCACAGGGGAACTAGTGGAAACACCATATATTTT. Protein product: CASTHRGTSGNTIYF.